Presented here are 31 T cell receptor beta chains from one specimen sequenced in a study of monozygotic twins with inflammatory bowel disease. TCRdb reprocessed the 5' RACE reads, with one entry per CDR3 protein and no DNA. The record lists 350,000 to 400,000 distinct CDR3 sequences, of which the ten most abundant hold roughly 2.6%. Sequenced input: blood. The receptor source for this set is a human donor with ulcerative colitis or Crohn's disease, or a healthy co-twin of an affected twin (not recorded which).

The gene calls are TRBV9 and TRBJ2-1; with no DNA, the TCRdb D assignment of TRBD2 cannot be verified. Looked up from germline, CDR1 is SGDLS and CDR2 is YYNGEE. The CDR3 totals 16 residues. CDR3: CASSTRTSGGLDEQFF.

This sequence joins TRBV7-2 and TRBJ2-2; the TCRdb call, TRBD1, lacks DNA for checking. There are 16 residues in the CDR3. In germline, CDR1 is SGHTA, CDR2 FQGNSA. The CDR3 spells CASSFGSQTNTGELFF.

The V and J genes are TRBV20-1 and TRBJ1-2; TCRdb's D gene call, TRBD1, goes unchecked for lack of DNA. Germline-derived CDR1 and CDR2 are DFQATT and SNEGSKA (reference sequence). This CDR3 contains 13 residues. This chain's CDR3 is CSASRTVNYGYTF.

The rearrangement links TRBV12-3 or TRBV12-4 to TRBJ2-3; the D call of TRBD2 rests on TCRdb alone, since no DNA is present to check it. This CDR3 region has 14 residues. The CDR3 loop is CASSLMGGPDTQYF.

The V gene is TRBV4-2, the J gene TRBJ2-3; TCRdb lists TRBD1, though no DNA is available to test this call. The CDR3 is 17 amino acids. Per the germline V gene, CDR1 is LGHNA and CDR2 is YNFKEQ. CDR3 loop: CASSPRRSRDRVDTQYF.

The chain is built from TRBV20-1 and TRBJ1-1. Germline V gene data show CDR1 as DFQATT and CDR2 as SNEGSKA (reference sequence). The CDR3 runs to 13 residues. The CDR3 loop is CSAMRPEMAEAFF.

This chain connects TRBV6-2 or TRBV6-3 to TRBJ1-2; TCRdb calls TRBD1, which cannot be checked without DNA. Per germline, CDR1 MNHEY and CDR2 SVGEGT. This CDR3 has 15 amino acids. Here the CDR3 reads CASRNPGEGTYGYTF.

This chain joins TRBV7-2 and TRBJ1-1; TCRdb selects TRBD1, and the lack of DNA leaves this call unchecked. Per the germline V gene, CDR1 is SGHTA and CDR2 is FQGNSA. CDR3 length equals 14 residues. The CDR3 sequence: CASSLGGFGTEAFF.

The V and J genes are TRBV20-1 and TRBJ2-3; TCRdb designates TRBD1, a call that cannot be tested without DNA. CDR1 is DFQATT, CDR2 SNEGSKA, per germline (reference sequence). The CDR3 has 13 residues. The CDR3 is CSARDSGTDTQYF.

The chain recombines TRBV20-1 with TRBJ2-7; TCRdb names TRBD1, which stays unverified in the absence of DNA. Germline CDR1 is DFQATT and CDR2 is SNEGSKA (reference sequence). There are 13 residues in the CDR3. This CDR3 reads CSARDNRGREQYF.

V usage is TRBV7-8 and J usage is TRBJ2-3; checking the TCRdb D call of TRBD2 is not possible without DNA. Germline V gives CDR1 SGHVS, CDR2 FQNEAQ. The CDR3 is 19 residues long. The CDR3 loop reads CASSLSLAIGGGRTDTQYF.

V and J are TRBV9 and TRBJ2-7; TCRdb's D call of TRBD1 is untestable without DNA. Germline CDR1 SGDLS, CDR2 YYNGEE. The length of the CDR3 is 13 residues. This chain's CDR3 is CASSVVSGAEQYF.

The chain is built from TRBV6-1 and TRBJ2-2; TCRdb names TRBD1, which stays unverified in the absence of DNA. Germline CDR1 reads MNHNS; CDR2 reads SASEGT. The CDR3 runs 15 residues. The CDR3 loop is CASMRTGGNTGELFF.

The gene calls are TRBV15 and TRBJ2-7. From germline, CDR1 is LNHNV and CDR2 YYDKDF (reference sequence). The CDR3 is made up of 13 amino acids. The CDR3 here is CATSRDRYLQMFF.

V is TRBV18 and J is TRBJ1-6. The germline gives CDR1 KGHSH, CDR2 LQKENI. This CDR3 is 15 amino acids long. The CDR3: CASSPSDGDRSPLHF.

This chain uses TRBV15 with TRBJ1-4; TCRdb picks TRBD1, but there is no DNA to check that call. CDR1 and CDR2 from the germline V gene are LNHNV and YYDKDF (reference sequence). This CDR3 contains 18 residues. This CDR3 reads CATSRLDRGPQYRGKLFF.

V usage is TRBV19 and J usage is TRBJ2-1; TCRdb's D gene call, TRBD1, goes unchecked for lack of DNA. CDR1 LNHDA and CDR2 SQIVND come from the germline V gene (reference sequence). The length of the CDR3 is 15 residues. The CDR3 here is CASKASEQGVNEQFF.

The chain has TRBV7-2 and TRBJ1-4; TCRdb outputs TRBD1, but without DNA this stays unchecked. The CDR3 extends over 13 amino acids. The germline CDR1 and CDR2 sequences are SGHTA and FQGNSA. The CDR3 spells CASSSGGGEKLFF. Combining the CDR3 with reference TRBV7-2 and TRBJ1-4 gives the whole variable domain GAGVSQSPSNKVTEKGKDVELRCDPISGHTALYWYRQSLGQGLEFLIYFQGNSAPDKSGLPSDRFSAERTGGSVSTLTIQRTQQEDSAVYLCASSSGGGEKLFFGSGTQLSVL.

The rearrangement links TRBV6-1 to TRBJ1-1; TCRdb's D call, TRBD1, is unchecked because there is no DNA. The CDR3 loop spans 15 amino acids. CDR1 and CDR2 from the germline V gene are MNHNS and SASEGT. This CDR3 reads CASRTQDGLNTEAFF.

The chain joins TRBV19 to TRBJ2-1. This CDR3 has 13 residues. Germline CDR1 is LNHDA and CDR2 is SQIVND (reference sequence). CDR3 in amino acids: CASSHFQWNEQFF.

The rearrangement uses TRBV4-1 and TRBJ2-6. Germline V gives CDR1 MGHRA, CDR2 YSYEKL. The CDR3 contains 16 residues. CDR3 in amino acids: CASSQVSTWGANVLTF.

The chain combines TRBV20-1 with TRBJ2-7; the TCRdb call, TRBD1, lacks DNA for checking. Germline loops: CDR1 DFQATT, CDR2 SNEGSKA (reference sequence). The CDR3 length is 12 residues. The CDR3: CSAPAGGREQYF.

CDR3 residues: CASSQEGHLDTQYF. This chain links TRBV4-1 with TRBJ2-3; TCRdb proposes TRBD1, but this gene call is untestable without DNA. The length of the CDR3 is 14 residues. Per germline, CDR1 MGHRA and CDR2 YSYEKL.

The chain combines TRBV29-1 with TRBJ1-1. This CDR3 region has 15 residues. CDR1 SQVTM and CDR2 ANQGSEA come from the germline V gene. CDR3 loop: CSASGRPLSNTEAFF.

This chain connects TRBV7-9 to TRBJ2-4; TCRdb picks TRBD1, but there is no DNA to check that call. CDR1 and CDR2 (germline): SEHNR, FQNEAQ (reference sequence). The CDR3 runs to 16 residues. The CDR3 spells CASSLGVGRPQNIQYF.

V usage is TRBV28 and J usage is TRBJ2-4. Germline V lookup: CDR1 MDHEN, CDR2 SYDVKM. This CDR3 contains 15 residues. The CDR3 spells CASSFSGVAKNIQYF.

CDR3 loop: CSVEIGSTNTGELFF. The rearrangement uses TRBV29-1 and TRBJ2-2. This CDR3 region has 15 residues. Germline CDR1 and CDR2: SQVTM and ANQGSEA.

The chain links TRBV7-6 to TRBJ1-4; TCRdb calls TRBD1, which cannot be checked without DNA. This CDR3 contains 20 residues. Germline CDR1 SGHVS, CDR2 FNYEAQ. CDR3 region: CASSLHLTGWRDRQLEKLFF. Together with reference TRBV7-6 and TRBJ1-4, the CDR3 gives the full variable domain: GAGVSQSPRYKVTKRGQDVALRCDPISGHVSLYWYRQALGQGPEFLTYFNYEAQQDKSGLPNDRFSAERPEGSISTLTIQRTEQRDSAMYRCASSLHLTGWRDRQLEKLFFGSGTQLSVL.

V and J are TRBV5-1 and TRBJ1-1; lacking DNA, the TRBD1 call made by TCRdb goes unchecked. Germline assignment: CDR1 SGHRS and CDR2 YFSETQ. The CDR3 totals 14 residues. The CDR3 protein is CASSFRDGDTEAFF.

The chain recombines TRBV12-3 or TRBV12-4 with TRBJ1-2; absent DNA, TCRdb's TRBD1 call cannot be checked. The CDR3 has 13 residues. CDR3 residues: CASSPRGGGGYTF.

The rearrangement joins TRBV4-2 to TRBJ2-1. Germline V gene sequence: CDR1 LGHNA, CDR2 YNFKEQ. CDR3 length equals 15 residues. This CDR3 is CASSPFQNAYNEQFF.